The clone carrying this TCR beta chain was seen repeatedly, ten times or more. Its antigen is not identified. TCRdb reanalysed the 5' RACE reads using MiXCR and keeps one entry per CDR3 protein. The sample contains 25,000 to 35,000 distinct CDR3 sequences, about 7.4% of which appear only once. The data originate from a study of T-cell memory formation after mild COVID-19. The wider study: Among the donors, TCR clusters were largely specific to each donor. Overall study results and limits: Contracting CD4+ clones sat mainly in CM and EM; CD8+ in EMRA.

The sample was PBMCs or a T cell subset sorted from them (not recorded which). The TCR comes from an adult woman who had mild COVID-19 (a few samples of this study predate the infection). Cell type and time point are not known.

The CDR3 spells CASSHGQGRWETQYF. CDR3 sequence (DNA): TGTGCCAGCAGCCACGGACAGGGGAGGTGGGAGACCCAGTACTTC. The V gene is TRBV4-2, the J gene TRBJ2-5; 9 bases agree with TRBD1. Germline V gives CDR1 LGHNA, CDR2 YNFKEQ. The CDR3 contains 15 residues. Trimming at V came to 3 bases and at J to 5 bases, leaving 7 bases not matched to a gene.